A selection of T cell receptor beta chains follows, all from one sample in a study of immune evolution from preneoplasia to lung adenocarcinoma. The assay was immunoSEQ multiplex PCR, and TCRdb's table has in-frame clones only and misses some. The repertoire holds around 2,900 clones, with just over 85% as singletons. The sequencing sample was made of FFPE adjacent normal lung tissue. The receptors here all came from a person aged 60 to 80 with lung adenocarcinoma. Each CDR3 is given with its conserved first and last residue. The order of the fields is V gene, clone size, J gene, D gene, CDR3 protein, CDR3 DNA. A D gene is named only where the DNA matches it firmly. Clone size appears in some rows only: once, few, many, or a class for an expanded clone.

>TRBV10-3|.|TRBJ1-5|.
CAITREGDRNQPQHF
TGTGCCATCACTCGGGAGGGGGACCGCAATCAGCCCCAGCATTTT
>TRBV5-1|.|TRBJ1-1|.
CASSLGAGVSEAFF
TGCGCCAGCAGCTTGGGGGCCGGGGTCTCTGAAGCCTTCTTT
>TRBV7-3|.|TRBJ2-7|TRBD2
CASSPKTGLAGGSYEQYF
TGTGCCAGCAGCCCTAAAACGGGACTAGCGGGGGGGTCCTACGAGCAGTACTTC
>TRBV7-6|.|TRBJ2-3|TRBD2
CASTRGGSTDTQYF
TGTGCCAGCACGCGGGGGGGAAGCACAGATACGCAGTATTTT
>TRBV4-2|.|TRBJ1-6|.
CASSQGVGRSYSPLHF
TGTGCCAGCAGCCAAGGAGTAGGCAGGTCTTATTCACCCCTCCACTTT
>TRBV28|.|TRBJ1-5|.
CASTSLDSGPNQPQHF
TGTGCCAGCACCTCCTTGGACAGCGGGCCCAATCAGCCCCAGCATTTT
>TRBV7-9|.|TRBJ2-1|.
CASSLEGVEQFF
TGTGCCAGCAGCTTAGAAGGGGTGGAGCAGTTCTTC
>TRBV10-3|.|TRBJ1-5|.
CAISEFDGPYQPQHF
TGTGCCATCAGTGAATTTGACGGACCTTATCAGCCCCAGCATTTT
>TRBV18|.|TRBJ2-1|.
CASSPLGNEQFF
TGTGCCAGCTCACCATTGGGTAATGAGCAGTTCTTC
>TRBV28|few|TRBJ2-5|.
CASSLPSRETQYF
TGTGCCAGCAGTTTGCCTAGCAGGGAGACCCAGTACTTC
>TRBV7-2|once|TRBJ2-3|.
CASSLVGGAPPTDTQYF
TGTGCCAGCAGCTTAGTGGGAGGAGCTCCCCCCACAGATACGCAGTATTTT
>TRBV29-1|.|TRBJ2-3|TRBD1
CSVWTGGIDTQYF
TGCAGCGTCTGGACAGGGGGCATAGATACGCAGTATTTT
>TRBV7-2|.|TRBJ1-3|TRBD1
CASRSMGQEGNTIYF
TGTGCCAGCAGATCAATGGGACAGGAAGGAAACACCATATATTTT
>TRBV11-1|.|TRBJ2-2|.
CASSRSRVTGELFF
TGTGCCAGCAGCCGCTCCAGGGTCACCGGGGAGCTGTTTTTT
>TRBV18|.|TRBJ2-1|.
CASSPPSGPAYNEQFF
TGTGCCAGCTCACCACCGTCGGGGCCTGCCTACAATGAGCAGTTCTTC
>TRBV18|.|TRBJ1-1|TRBD1
CASSKGQPPEAFF
TGTGCCAGCTCAAAGGGACAGCCCCCCGAAGCTTTCTTT
>TRBV19|.|TRBJ2-5|.
CVTEVPGTQYF
TGTGTCACGGAAGTCCCTGGGACCCAGTACTTC
>TRBV9|once|TRBJ2-1|TRBD2
CASSPYPGGSYNEQFF
TGTGCCAGCAGCCCATACCCGGGGGGGTCCTACAATGAGCAGTTCTTC
>TRBV30|.|TRBJ1-6|.
CAWTGNLNSPLHF
TGTGCCTGGACCGGGAACCTAAATTCACCCCTCCACTTT
>TRBV9|.|TRBJ2-3|.
CASSVEGMGMLTVPDTQYF
TGTGCCAGCAGCGTAGAAGGAATGGGGATGCTGACAGTCCCAGATACGCAGTATTTT
>TRBV28|.|TRBJ1-3|TRBD1
CASSEQGANGNTIYF
TGTGCCAGCAGTGAACAGGGGGCGAACGGAAACACCATATATTTT
>TRBV5-1|once|TRBJ1-2|.
CASSLVGTTSPYGYTF
TGCGCCAGCAGCTTGGTCGGGACCACTTCCCCCTATGGCTACACCTTC
>TRBV2|.|TRBJ1-1|.
CASSSDGMNTEAFF
TGTGCCAGCAGTTCTGACGGCATGAACACTGAAGCTTTCTTT
>TRBV5-6|.|TRBJ1-2|.
CASIVNGGYTF
TGTGCCAGCATCGTGAACGGCGGCTACACCTTC
>TRBV10-3|.|TRBJ2-5|.
CAISEVYGAAETQYF
TGTGCCATCAGTGAGGTCTACGGGGCAGCTGAGACCCAGTACTTC
>TRBV4-1|.|TRBJ1-3|.
CASSQGLGTRYSGNTIYF
TGCGCCAGCAGCCAAGGTCTCGGGACACGTTACTCTGGAAACACCATATATTTT
>TRBV5-1|.|TRBJ2-3|TRBD2
CASSPGTSGDFTDTQYF
TGCGCCAGCAGCCCAGGGACTAGCGGGGACTTCACAGATACGCAGTATTTT
>TRBV6-6|.|TRBJ1-5|TRBD1
CASRGGQKNQPQHF
TGTGCCAGCAGGGGGGGACAGAAGAATCAGCCCCAGCATTTT
>TRBV6-1|.|TRBJ1-1|.
CASSEYNGGITEAFF
TGTGCCAGCAGTGAATACAACGGGGGTATAACTGAAGCTTTCTTT
>TRBV7-6|few|TRBJ1-5|.
CASSQGRVQPQHF
TGTGCCAGCAGCCAAGGCAGGGTTCAGCCCCAGCATTTT
>TRBV7-2|.|TRBJ1-1|.
CASSRDLIEAFF
TGTGCCAGCAGCCGAGACTTGATTGAAGCTTTCTTT
>TRBV6-5|few|TRBJ2-7|.
CASSYRHSASYEQYF
TGTGCCAGCAGTTACCGACATTCGGCTTCCTACGAGCAGTACTTC
>TRBV5-1|.|TRBJ1-6|.
CASGTGEGNSPLHF
TGCGCCAGCGGGACGGGTGAGGGTAATTCACCCCTCCACTTT
>TRBV9|once|TRBJ1-1|.
CASSEWTANTEAFF
TGTGCCAGCAGCGAGTGGACAGCGAACACTGAAGCTTTCTTT
>TRBV4-1|.|TRBJ2-3|TRBD1
CASSPTPGTVDFTDTQYF
TGCGCCAGCAGCCCGACTCCCGGGACAGTAGACTTCACAGATACGCAGTATTTT
>TRBV5-1|.|TRBJ1-1|.
CASSRAPGDTEAFF
TGCGCCAGCAGCCGAGCCCCAGGGGACACTGAAGCTTTCTTT
>TRBV11-3|.|TRBJ2-7|TRBD2
CASSGTSGGRSSYEQYF
TGTGCCAGCTCCGGGACTAGCGGGGGCCGAAGCTCCTACGAGCAGTACTTC
>TRBV27|.|TRBJ1-3|TRBD1
CASRGTGSGNTIYF
TGTGCCAGCAGGGGGACAGGCTCTGGAAACACCATATATTTT
>TRBV6-1|.|TRBJ1-1|.
CASSRIRGNTEAFF
TGTGCCAGCAGTAGAATCAGGGGGAACACTGAAGCTTTCTTT
>TRBV6-4|once|TRBJ2-1|TRBD2
CASSLQAGAYNEQFF
TGTGCCAGCAGTCTCCAAGCGGGGGCCTACAATGAGCAGTTCTTC
>TRBV6-5|few|TRBJ1-5|TRBD1
CASRRTTGEEQPQHF
TGTGCCAGCAGGCGGACTACAGGGGAAGAGCAGCCCCAGCATTTT
>TRBV30|.|TRBJ1-6|.
CAWSAQGAAPNSPLHF
TGTGCCTGGAGTGCACAAGGGGCCGCCCCAAATTCACCCCTCCACTTT
>TRBV5-1|.|TRBJ2-3|TRBD2
CASSLQLAGALTDTQYF
TGCGCCAGCAGCTTGCAGCTAGCGGGGGCCCTCACAGATACGCAGTATTTT
>TRBV10-3|.|TRBJ1-6|TRBD1
CASSGQENSPLHF
TGTGCCTCATCGGGACAGGAGAATTCACCCCTCCACTTT
>TRBV7-9|few|TRBJ2-5|.
CASSLSRGETQYF
TGTGCCAGCAGCTTATCAAGGGGAGAGACCCAGTACTTC
>TRBV29-1|few|TRBJ1-2|.
CSVVAESANYGYTF
TGCAGCGTTGTGGCTGAATCCGCTAACTATGGCTACACCTTC
>TRBV7-8|.|TRBJ2-1|.
CASRLLRTGVGGTSNEQFF
TGTGCCAGCAGACTTCTCAGGACAGGGGTTGGGGGGACTAGCAATGAGCAGTTCTTC
>TRBV7-3|.|TRBJ2-3|TRBD1
CASSLTGTGEDTQYF
TGTGCCAGCAGCCTTACCGGGACAGGGGAAGATACGCAGTATTTT
>TRBV11-2|.|TRBJ2-1|TRBD2
CASSTLAGAYNEQFF
TGTGCCAGCAGTACTCTGGCGGGGGCCTACAATGAGCAGTTCTTC